This T cell receptor beta chain was captured by sequencing in a study of blood T cell repertoires in COVID-19. Study overall: Collection of acute and convalescent COVID-19 samples took place in the United States, Italy and Spain.

This clone was found a few times. The CDR3 sequence is 15 residues long. Germline V gene sequence: CDR1 LNHDA, CDR2 SQIVND (reference sequence). Trimming left V 6 bases short and J 2 bases short, with 14 bases between. Profiled with immunoSEQ multiplex PCR; TCRdb holds only in-frame clones, not every one. The table records about 190,000 clones, approximately 79% of them present only once. Specimen: peripheral blood. This receptor was taken from a woman aged 45 to 65 with acute or convalescent COVID-19. The chain couples TRBV19 to TRBJ1-5, with TRBD1 as a possible D gene (6 bases). The CDR3 coding sequence is TGTGCCAGTAGCAGGGGAAGGGGAGGCAATCAGCCCCAGCATTTT. Amino acids: CASSRGRGGNQPQHF.